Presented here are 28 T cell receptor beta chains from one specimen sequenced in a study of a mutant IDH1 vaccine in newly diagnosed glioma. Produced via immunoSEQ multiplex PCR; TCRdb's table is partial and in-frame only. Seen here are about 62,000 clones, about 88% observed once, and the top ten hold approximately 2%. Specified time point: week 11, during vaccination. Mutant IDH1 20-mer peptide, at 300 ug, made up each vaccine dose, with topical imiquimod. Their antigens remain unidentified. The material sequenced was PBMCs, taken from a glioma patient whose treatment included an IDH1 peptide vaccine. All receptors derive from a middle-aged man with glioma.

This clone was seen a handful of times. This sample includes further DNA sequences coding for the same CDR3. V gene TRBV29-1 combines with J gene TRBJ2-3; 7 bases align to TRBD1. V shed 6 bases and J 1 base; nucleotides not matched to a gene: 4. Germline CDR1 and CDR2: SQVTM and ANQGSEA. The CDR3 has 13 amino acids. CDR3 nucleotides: TGCAGCGTAAGACAGGGAGGCACAGATACGCAGTATTTT. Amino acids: CSVRQGGTDTQYF.

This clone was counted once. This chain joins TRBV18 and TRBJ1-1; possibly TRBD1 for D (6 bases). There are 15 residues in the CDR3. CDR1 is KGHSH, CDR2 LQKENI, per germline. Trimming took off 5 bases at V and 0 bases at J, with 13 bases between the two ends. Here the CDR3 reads CASSSTRGMNTEAFF. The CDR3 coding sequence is TGTGCCAGCTCATCGACCAGGGGCATGAACACTGAAGCTTTCTTT.

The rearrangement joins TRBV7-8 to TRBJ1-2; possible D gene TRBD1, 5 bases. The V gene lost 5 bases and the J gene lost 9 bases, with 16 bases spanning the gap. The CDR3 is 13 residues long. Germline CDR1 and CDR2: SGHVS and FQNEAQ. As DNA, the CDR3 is TGTGCCAGCAGCCAGCCCGGACAACGGAGCTACACCTTC. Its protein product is CASSQPGQRSYTF.

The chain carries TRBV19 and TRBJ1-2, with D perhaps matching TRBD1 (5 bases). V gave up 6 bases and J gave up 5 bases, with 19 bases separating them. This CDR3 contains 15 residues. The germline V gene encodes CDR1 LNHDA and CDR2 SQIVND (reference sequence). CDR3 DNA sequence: TGTGCCAGTAGCCCCCTTTTGACGGGACGGTATGGCTACACCTTC. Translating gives CASSPLLTGRYGYTF.

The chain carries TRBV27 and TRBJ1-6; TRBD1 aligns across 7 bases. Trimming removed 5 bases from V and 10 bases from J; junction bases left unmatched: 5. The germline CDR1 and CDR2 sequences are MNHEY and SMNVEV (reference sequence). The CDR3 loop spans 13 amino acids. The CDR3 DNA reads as TGTGCCAGCAGTCCGCAAGGGGGCTCACCCCTCCACTTT. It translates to CASSPQGGSPLHF.

The CDR3 region is CASSPTWAQGNTEAFF. CDR3 nucleotides: TGTGCCAGCAGCCCCACCTGGGCACAGGGAAACACTGAAGCTTTCTTT. This rearrangement joins TRBV7-9 to TRBJ1-1; TRBD1 is a possible D gene (6 bases). With 5 bases removed from V and 2 bases from J, the gap between germline ends came to 18 bases. This CDR3 is 16 amino acids long. Germline CDR1 SEHNR, CDR2 FQNEAQ (reference sequence).

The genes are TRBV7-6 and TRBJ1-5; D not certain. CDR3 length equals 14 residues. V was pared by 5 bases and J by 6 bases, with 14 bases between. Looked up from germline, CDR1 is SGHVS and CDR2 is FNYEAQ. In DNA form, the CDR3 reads TGTGCCAGCAGCGTGAGGTCTAATCTTCAGCCCCAGCATTTT. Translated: CASSVRSNLQPQHF.

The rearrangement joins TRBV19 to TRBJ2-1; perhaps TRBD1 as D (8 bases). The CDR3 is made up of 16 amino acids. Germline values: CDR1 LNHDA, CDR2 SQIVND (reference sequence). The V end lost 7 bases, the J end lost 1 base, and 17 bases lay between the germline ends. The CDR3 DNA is TGTGCCAGTACCAAGGACAGGGAGGGTTCCTACAATGAGCAGTTCTTC. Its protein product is CASTKDREGSYNEQFF. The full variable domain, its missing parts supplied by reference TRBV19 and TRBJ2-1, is DGGITQSPKYLFRKEGQNVTLSCEQNLNHDAMYWYRQDPGQGLRLIYYSQIVNDFQKGDIAEGYSVSREKKESFPLTVTSAQKNPTAFYLCASTKDREGSYNEQFFGPGTRLTVL.

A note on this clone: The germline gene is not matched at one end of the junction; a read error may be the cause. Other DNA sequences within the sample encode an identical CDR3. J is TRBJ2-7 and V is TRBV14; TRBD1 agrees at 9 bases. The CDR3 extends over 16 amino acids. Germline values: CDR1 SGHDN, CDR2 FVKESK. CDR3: CASSQARQGGKHEQYF. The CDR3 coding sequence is TGTGCCAGCAGCCAGGCCCGACAGGGGGGGAAGCACGAGCAGTATTTC.

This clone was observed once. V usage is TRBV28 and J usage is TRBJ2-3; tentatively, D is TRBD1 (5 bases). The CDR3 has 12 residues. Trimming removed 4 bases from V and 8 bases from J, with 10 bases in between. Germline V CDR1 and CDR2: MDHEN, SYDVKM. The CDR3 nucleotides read TGTGCCAGCAGTTCACAGGTCGCTACGCAGTATTTT. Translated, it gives CASSSQVATQYF.

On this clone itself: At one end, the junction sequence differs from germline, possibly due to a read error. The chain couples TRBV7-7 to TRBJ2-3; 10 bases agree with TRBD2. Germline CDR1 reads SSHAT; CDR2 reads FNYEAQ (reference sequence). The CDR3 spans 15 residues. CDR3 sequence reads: CASSLGAGGSDTQYF. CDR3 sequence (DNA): TGTGCTAGCAGCTTAGGAGCGGGAGGGTCAGATACGCAGTATTTT.

The CDR3, as DNA: TGTGCCAGCAGCATTGAGGGGGGGAGACGGCTGTTTTTT. Translation gives CASSIEGGRRLFF. The genes are TRBV5-8 and TRBJ1-4; D might be TRBD1 (6 bases). The CDR3 totals 13 residues. V was cut by 4 bases and J by 14 bases, with 18 bases left in between. Germline V CDR1 and CDR2: SGHTS, YDEGEE.

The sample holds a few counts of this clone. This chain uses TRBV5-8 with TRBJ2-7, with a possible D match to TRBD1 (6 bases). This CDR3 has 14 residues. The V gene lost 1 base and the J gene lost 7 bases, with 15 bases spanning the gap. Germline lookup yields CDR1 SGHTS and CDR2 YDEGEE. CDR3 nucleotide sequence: TGTGCCAGCAGCTTGAACCTGGGAACAGGGGAGCAGTACGTC. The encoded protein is CASSLNLGTGEQYV.

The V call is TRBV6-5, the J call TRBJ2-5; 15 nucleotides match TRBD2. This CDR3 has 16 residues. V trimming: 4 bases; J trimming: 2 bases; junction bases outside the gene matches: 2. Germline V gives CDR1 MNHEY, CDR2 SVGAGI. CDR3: CASSLGTSGGQETQYF. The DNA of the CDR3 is TGTGCCAGCAGTTTAGGGACTAGCGGGGGGCAAGAGACCCAGTACTTC.

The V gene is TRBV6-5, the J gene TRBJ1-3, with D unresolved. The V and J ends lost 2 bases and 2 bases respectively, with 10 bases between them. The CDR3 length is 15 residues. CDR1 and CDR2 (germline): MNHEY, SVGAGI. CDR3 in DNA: TGTGCCAGCAGTTACAGCCACGGGGCTGGAAACACCATATATTTT. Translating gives CASSYSHGAGNTIYF.

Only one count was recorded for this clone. The CDR3: CASGFWASGSGTDTQYF. CDR3 DNA: TGTGCTAGTGGTTTTTGGGCTAGCGGGAGTGGCACAGATACGCAGTATTTT. This chain links TRBV12-5 with TRBJ2-3; 10 nucleotides align to TRBD2. The CDR3 is 17 amino acids. J gave up 1 base and V 3 bases, and 7 bases lay outside the gene matches. Germline V CDR1 and CDR2: LGHNT, FRNRAP.

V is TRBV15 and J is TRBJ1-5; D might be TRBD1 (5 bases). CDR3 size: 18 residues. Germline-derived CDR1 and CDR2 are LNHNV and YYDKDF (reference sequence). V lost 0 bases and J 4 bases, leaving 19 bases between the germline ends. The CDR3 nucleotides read TGTGCCACCAGCAGAGATCCCCCCGGACACGGGAGGAATCAGCCCCAGCATTTT. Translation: CATSRDPPGHGRNQPQHF.

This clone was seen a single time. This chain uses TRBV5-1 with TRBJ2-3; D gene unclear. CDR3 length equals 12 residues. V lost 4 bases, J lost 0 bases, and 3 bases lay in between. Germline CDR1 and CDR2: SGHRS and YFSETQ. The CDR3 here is CASSGSTDTQYF. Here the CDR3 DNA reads TGCGCCAGCAGCGGTAGCACAGATACGCAGTATTTT.

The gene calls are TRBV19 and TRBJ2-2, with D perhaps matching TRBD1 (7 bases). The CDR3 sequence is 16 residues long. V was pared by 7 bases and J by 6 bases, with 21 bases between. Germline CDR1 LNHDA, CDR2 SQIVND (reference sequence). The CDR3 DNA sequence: TGTGCCAGTAAAGTAGGGTGGAGGGGGCAACCCGGGGAGCTGTTTTTT. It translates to CASKVGWRGQPGELFF. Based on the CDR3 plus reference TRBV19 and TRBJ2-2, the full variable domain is DGGITQSPKYLFRKEGQNVTLSCEQNLNHDAMYWYRQDPGQGLRLIYYSQIVNDFQKGDIAEGYSVSREKKESFPLTVTSAQKNPTAFYLCASKVGWRGQPGELFFGEGSRLTVL.

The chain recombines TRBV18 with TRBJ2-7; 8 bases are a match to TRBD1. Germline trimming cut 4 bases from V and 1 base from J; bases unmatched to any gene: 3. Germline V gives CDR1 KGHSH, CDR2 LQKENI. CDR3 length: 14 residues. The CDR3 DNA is TGTGCCAGCTCACAATACAGGGGGTCCTACGAGCAGTACGTC. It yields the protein CASSQYRGSYEQYV.

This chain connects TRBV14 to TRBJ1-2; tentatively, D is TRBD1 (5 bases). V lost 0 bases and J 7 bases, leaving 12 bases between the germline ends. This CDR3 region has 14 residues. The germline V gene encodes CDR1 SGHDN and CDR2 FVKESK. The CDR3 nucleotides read TGTGCCAGCAGCCAAGACGGCAGGGCCCGTGGCTACACCTTC. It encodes CASSQDGRARGYTF.

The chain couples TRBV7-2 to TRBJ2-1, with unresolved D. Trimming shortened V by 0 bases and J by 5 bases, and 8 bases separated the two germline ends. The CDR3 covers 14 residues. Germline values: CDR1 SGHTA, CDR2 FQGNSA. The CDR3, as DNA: TGTGCCAGCAGCTTAGCCGGTATTGACAATGAGCAGTTCTTC. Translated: CASSLAGIDNEQFF.

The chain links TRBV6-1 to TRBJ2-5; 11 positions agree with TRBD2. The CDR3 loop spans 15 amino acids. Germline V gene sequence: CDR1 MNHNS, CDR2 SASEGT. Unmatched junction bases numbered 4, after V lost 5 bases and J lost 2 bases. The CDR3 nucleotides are TGTGCCAGCAGTTCCTTAGCGGGGGGGCAAGAGACCCAGTACTTC. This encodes CASSSLAGGQETQYF.

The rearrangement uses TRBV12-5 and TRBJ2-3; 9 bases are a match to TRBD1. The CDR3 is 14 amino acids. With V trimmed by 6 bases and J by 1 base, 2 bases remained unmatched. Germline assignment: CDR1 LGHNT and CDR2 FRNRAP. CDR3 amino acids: CASGTGGGTDTQYF. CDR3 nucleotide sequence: TGTGCTAGTGGGACAGGGGGGGGCACAGATACGCAGTATTTT.

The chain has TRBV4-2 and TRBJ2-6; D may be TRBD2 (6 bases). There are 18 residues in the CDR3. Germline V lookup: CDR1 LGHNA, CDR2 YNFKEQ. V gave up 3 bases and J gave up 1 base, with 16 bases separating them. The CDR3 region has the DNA TGTGCCAGCAGCCAGGCTCCCCACCGGGGGTCTGGGGCCAACGTCCTGACTTTC. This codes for CASSQAPHRGSGANVLTF.

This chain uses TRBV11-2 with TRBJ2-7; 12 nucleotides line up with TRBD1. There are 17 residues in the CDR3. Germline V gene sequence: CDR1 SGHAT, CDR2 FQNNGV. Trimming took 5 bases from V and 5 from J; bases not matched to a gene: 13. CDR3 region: CASSPRWGQGATNEQYF. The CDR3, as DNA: TGTGCCAGCAGCCCAAGGTGGGGACAGGGGGCAACGAACGAGCAGTACTTC.

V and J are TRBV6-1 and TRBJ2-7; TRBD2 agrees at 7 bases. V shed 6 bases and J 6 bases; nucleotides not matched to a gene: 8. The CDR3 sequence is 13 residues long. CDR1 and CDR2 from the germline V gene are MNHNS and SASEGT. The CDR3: CASRESGVGEQYV. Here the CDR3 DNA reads TGTGCCAGCAGAGAGAGCGGGGTAGGCGAGCAGTACGTC.

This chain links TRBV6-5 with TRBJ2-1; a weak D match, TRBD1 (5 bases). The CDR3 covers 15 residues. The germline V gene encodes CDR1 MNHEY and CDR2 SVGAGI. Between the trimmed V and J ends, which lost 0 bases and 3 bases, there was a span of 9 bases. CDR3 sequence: CASSYSAGLYNEQFF. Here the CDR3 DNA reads TGTGCCAGCAGTTACTCGGCAGGGCTCTACAATGAGCAGTTCTTC.